Below, 20 T cell receptor beta chains from the same sample are listed, as sequenced in a study of blood T cells in healthy people across ages (dated by TCRdb to between 2015 and 2017). The library was generated by 5' RACE. The sequencing machine was an Illumina HiSeq 2500. A second PCR of roughly 7 to 11 cycles was performed with a sample-barcoded 5' primer and a J-beta primer mix. In TCRdb, the public reads were trimmed at Q25 with fastp and aligned with MiXCR, with productive beta chains retained. Under each unique CDR3 protein, matching rows form one entry showing the most common genes and DNA. The sample table shows about 640,000 distinct CDR3 sequences, and roughly 53% are seen once. The ten largest make up 30% to 45% of the sample. The specimen sequenced was blood. Every receptor here comes from a man aged 60 to 69 in good health.

The genes are TRBV20-1 and TRBJ2-7, with D perhaps assigned TRBD1 or TRBD2 (5 bases each). Germline CDR1 is DFQATT and CDR2 is SNEGSKA (reference sequence). The V gene lost 5 bases and the J gene lost 1 base, with 12 bases spanning the gap. This CDR3 is 13 amino acids long. In DNA form, the CDR3 reads TGCAGTGCTGACCCGGGACCGTCCTACGAGCAGTACTTC. This sequence encodes CSADPGPSYEQYF.

V gene TRBV3-1 combines with J gene TRBJ2-6; no reliable D call. V lost 5 bases and J lost 0, with 8 bases in between. Germline CDR1 LGHDT, CDR2 YNNKEL (reference sequence). The CDR3 extends over 15 amino acids. DNA of the CDR3: TGTGCCAGCAGCTCCGAAACCTCTGGGGCCAACGTCCTGACTTTC. Translating it yields CASSSETSGANVLTF.

Concerning this clonotype: Relative to the germline gene, one junction end is altered; a read error may explain this. The chain couples TRBV9 to TRBJ2-4, with D perhaps TRBD2 (7 bases). The DNA end favors TRBJ2-7, so the J call may be wrong. The CDR3 loop spans 16 amino acids. Looked up from germline, CDR1 is SGDLS and CDR2 is YYNGEE. CDR3 amino acids: CASGVRGGGLSYEQYF. The CDR3 nucleotides are TGTGCCAGCGGCGTAAGGGGCGGGGGCCTCTCCTACGAGCAGTACTTC.

This clonotype was observed a handful of times. V is TRBV6-4 and J is TRBJ2-5; TRBD2 is a possible D gene (5 bases). With 6 bases removed from V and 2 bases from J, the gap between germline ends came to 19 bases. The CDR3 extends over 16 amino acids. The V gene's germline CDR1 is MRHNA and CDR2 SNTAGT. CDR3 DNA sequence: TGTGCCAGCAGACGGAAACTACCGGGAAAACAAGAGACCCAGTACTTC. This codes for CASRRKLPGKQETQYF.

The chain joins TRBV4-3 to TRBJ2-2; D is undetermined. This CDR3 contains 16 residues. V lost 4 bases to trimming and J lost 0 bases, with 12 bases between them. Germline V lookup: CDR1 LGHNA, CDR2 YSLEER. CDR3 residues: CASSLSYRSNTGELFF. DNA for the CDR3: TGCGCCAGCAGCCTCTCCTACAGATCGAACACCGGGGAGCTGTTTTTT.

A single count supports this clonotype. This chain connects TRBV20-1 to TRBJ2-7; TRBD2 agrees at 9 bases. The CDR3 contains 14 residues. Germline loops: CDR1 DFQATT, CDR2 SNEGSKA (reference sequence). J gave up 2 bases and V 0 bases, and 2 bases lay outside the gene matches. This CDR3 reads CSARDGTSTYEQYF. In nucleotides, the CDR3 is TGCAGTGCTAGAGATGGGACTAGCACCTACGAGCAGTACTTC.

The chain couples TRBV6-1 to TRBJ1-1; 8 positions match TRBD1. CDR1 and CDR2 from the germline V gene are MNHNS and SASEGT. The CDR3 spans 17 residues. The J segment lost 4 bases and the V segment lost 8 bases, leaving 18 bases of the junction unmatched. The CDR3 nucleotides are TGTGCCAGCTCTCCGCAGGTGCAGGGGGCAATTCGCACTGAAGCTTTCTTT. Residues: CASSPQVQGAIRTEAFF.

The V gene is TRBV3-1, the J gene TRBJ2-3, with D maybe TRBD2 (6 bases). Germline-derived CDR1 and CDR2 are LGHDT and YNNKEL (reference sequence). With 1 base removed from V and 5 bases from J, the gap between germline ends came to 13 bases. The CDR3 extends over 15 amino acids. CDR3: CASSQVAGLGDTQYF. The DNA of the CDR3 is TGTGCCAGCAGCCAAGTTGCGGGGTTGGGAGATACGCAGTATTTT.

The chain couples TRBV7-2 to TRBJ2-5, with TRBD2 matching over 11 bases. Germline V gene data show CDR1 as SGHTA and CDR2 as FQGNSA. With 1 base clipped from V and 0 bases from J, the junction kept 7 bases outside the gene matches. CDR3 length equals 18 residues. The CDR3 DNA follows: TGTGCCAGCAGCTTAGTGCTAGCGGGGGGCGTCTACCAAGAGACCCAGTACTTC. It codes for CASSLVLAGGVYQETQYF.

The chain employs TRBV6-5 and TRBJ1-2; the match to TRBD1 covers 11 bases. Germline V lookup: CDR1 MNHEY, CDR2 SVGAGI. The CDR3 has 13 residues. The junction had 3 bases not matched to a gene; V was cut back by 2 bases and J by 10 bases. The CDR3 sequence is CASSYGGQGDYTF. In DNA, the CDR3 is TGTGCCAGCAGTTACGGGGGACAGGGGGACTACACCTTC.

The chain employs TRBV12-3 or TRBV12-4 and TRBJ2-5, with TRBD1 as a possible D gene (6 bases). Trimming removed 7 bases from V and 3 bases from J, with 12 bases in between. The CDR3 extends over 13 amino acids. CDR3 amino acids: CASTGAWKETQYF. CDR3 nucleotide sequence: TGTGCCAGCACAGGGGCTTGGAAAGAGACCCAGTACTTC.

This chain links TRBV6-5 with TRBJ2-7, with a weak D call TRBD2 (6 bases). In germline, CDR1 is MNHEY, CDR2 SVGAGI. This CDR3 spans 15 amino acids. Deletions cut 2 bases from V and 6 bases from J, with 17 bases between. The CDR3: CASSYGGGFSGEQYF. The DNA of the CDR3 is TGTGCCAGCAGTTACGGTGGGGGGTTTTCTGGCGAGCAGTACTTC.

The table lists this clonotype with a few counts. The chain couples TRBV29-1 to TRBJ2-5; D is uncertain. V gave up 3 bases and J gave up 4 bases, with 9 bases separating them. CDR3 size: 12 residues. Per germline, CDR1 SQVTM and CDR2 ANQGSEA. CDR3 in DNA: TGCAGCGTTGACGTCGTACGAGAGACCCAGTACTTC. Residues: CSVDVVRETQYF.

The sample holds a few counts of this clonotype. The J gene is TRBJ2-5, the V gene TRBV29-1, with a weak D call TRBD2 (5 bases). Trimming cost V 2 bases and J 3 bases, with 10 bases left between them. This CDR3 contains 13 residues. CDR1 SQVTM and CDR2 ANQGSEA come from the germline V gene. CDR3 sequence reads: CSVEITGKETQYF. CDR3 bases: TGCAGCGTTGAAATAACGGGGAAAGAGACCCAGTACTTC.

The chain combines TRBV28 with TRBJ2-5, with D unclear. V was shortened by 7 bases and J by 8 bases, with 17 bases between the two germline ends. CDR1 is MDHEN, CDR2 SYDVKM, per germline. CDR3 length equals 13 residues. In DNA, the CDR3 is TGTGCCAGCACCTCTGCGTGGTTGGGAACCCAGTACTTC. It is translated as CASTSAWLGTQYF.

This chain links TRBV6-1 with TRBJ2-1; 12 nucleotides align to TRBD2. The germline gives CDR1 MNHNS, CDR2 SASEGT. CDR3 length: 15 amino acids. The ends lost 8 bases at V and 7 bases at J; junction bases unmatched: 9. CDR3 nucleotide sequence: TGTGCCAGCCAAACTGGGCTAGCGGGGGGGAATGAGCAGTTCTTC. It yields the protein CASQTGLAGGNEQFF.

This clonotype was seen a few times. The chain combines TRBV29-1 with TRBJ1-6, with TRBD1 matching 7 bases. Germline CDR1 reads SQVTM; CDR2 reads ANQGSEA. The CDR3 totals 13 residues. Unmatched junction bases numbered 5, after V lost 5 bases and J lost 7 bases. The CDR3 spells CSVRQGSNSPLHF. The DNA for the CDR3 is TGCAGCGTTCGACAGGGTTCCAATTCACCCCTCCACTTT.

The rearrangement uses TRBV20-1 and TRBJ1-2, with 8 bases identical to TRBD1. The J segment lost 6 bases and the V segment lost 0 bases, leaving 6 bases of the junction unmatched. Looked up from germline, CDR1 is DFQATT and CDR2 is SNEGSKA (reference sequence). The CDR3 runs 14 residues. The CDR3 region has the DNA TGCAGTGCTAGAGATGGACAGGGAGTAGATGGCTACACCTTC. Encoded protein: CSARDGQGVDGYTF.

The V call is TRBV12-3 or TRBV12-4, the J call TRBJ1-4; 7 bases fit TRBD1. The CDR3 has 16 residues. With V trimmed by 5 bases and J by 3 bases, 9 bases remained unmatched. The CDR3 DNA sequence: TGTGCCAGCAGTCTTGAAGGGGGCAGAGCTAATGAAAAACTGTTTTTT. This translates into CASSLEGGRANEKLFF.

The chain combines TRBV4-1 with TRBJ2-7; TRBD1 matches 9 bases. The CDR3 spans 16 residues. After removal of 4 bases from V and 1 base from J, the junction contained 8 bases not matched to a gene. Per the germline V gene, CDR1 is MGHRA and CDR2 is YSYEKL. Here the CDR3 reads CASSRGTGSQSYEQYF. As DNA, the CDR3 is TGCGCCAGCAGCCGCGGGACAGGGTCCCAATCCTACGAGCAGTACTTC.